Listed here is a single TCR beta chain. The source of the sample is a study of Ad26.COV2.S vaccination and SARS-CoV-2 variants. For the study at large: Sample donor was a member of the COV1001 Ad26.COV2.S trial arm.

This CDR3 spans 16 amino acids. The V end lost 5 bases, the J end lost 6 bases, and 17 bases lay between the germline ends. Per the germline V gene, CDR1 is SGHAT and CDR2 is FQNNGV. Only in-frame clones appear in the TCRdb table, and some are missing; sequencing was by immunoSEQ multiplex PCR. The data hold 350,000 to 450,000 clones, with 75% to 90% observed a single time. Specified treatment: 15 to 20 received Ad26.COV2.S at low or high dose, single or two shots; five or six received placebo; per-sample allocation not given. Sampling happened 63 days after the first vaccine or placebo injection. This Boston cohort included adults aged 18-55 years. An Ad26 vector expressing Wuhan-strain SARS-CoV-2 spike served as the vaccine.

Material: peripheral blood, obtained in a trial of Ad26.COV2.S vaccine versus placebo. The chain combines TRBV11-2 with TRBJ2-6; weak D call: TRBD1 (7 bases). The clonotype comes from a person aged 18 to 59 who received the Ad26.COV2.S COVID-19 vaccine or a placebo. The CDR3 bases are TGTGCCAGCAGCCAGCAGGGGGGCCTGATGGCCAACGTCCTGACTTTC. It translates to CASSQQGGLMANVLTF.